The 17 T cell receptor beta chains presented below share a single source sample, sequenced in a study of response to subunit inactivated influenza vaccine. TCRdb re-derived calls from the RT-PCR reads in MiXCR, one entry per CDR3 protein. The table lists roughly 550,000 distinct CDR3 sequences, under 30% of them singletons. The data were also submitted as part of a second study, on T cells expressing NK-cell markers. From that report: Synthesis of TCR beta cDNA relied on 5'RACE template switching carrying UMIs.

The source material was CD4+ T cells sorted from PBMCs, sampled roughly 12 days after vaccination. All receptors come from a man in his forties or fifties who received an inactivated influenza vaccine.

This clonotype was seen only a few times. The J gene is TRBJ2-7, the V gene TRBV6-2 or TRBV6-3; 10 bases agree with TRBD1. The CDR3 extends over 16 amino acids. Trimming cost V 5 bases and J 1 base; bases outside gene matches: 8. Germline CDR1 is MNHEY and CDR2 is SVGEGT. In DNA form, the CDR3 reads TGTGCCAGCAGTCGACAGGGGGCAGCGGGATCCTACGAGCAGTACTTC. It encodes CASSRQGAAGSYEQYF.

CDR3 in amino acids: CASSLKFAGGPNEQFF. DNA for the CDR3: TGTGCCAGCAGTTTAAAGTTTGCGGGGGGTCCGAATGAGCAGTTCTTC. J is TRBJ2-1 and V is TRBV27; 8 bases match TRBD2. The CDR3 extends over 16 amino acids. Trimming took 2 bases from V and 7 from J; bases not matched to a gene: 10. Germline V gene lookup returns CDR1 MNHEY and CDR2 SMNVEV (reference sequence).

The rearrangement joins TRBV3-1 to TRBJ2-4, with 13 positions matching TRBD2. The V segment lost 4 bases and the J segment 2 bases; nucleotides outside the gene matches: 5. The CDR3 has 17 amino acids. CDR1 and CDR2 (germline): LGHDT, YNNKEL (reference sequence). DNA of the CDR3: TGTGCCAGCAGCCCAACGGGGACTAGCGGGACCAAAAACATTCAGTACTTC. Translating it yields CASSPTGTSGTKNIQYF.

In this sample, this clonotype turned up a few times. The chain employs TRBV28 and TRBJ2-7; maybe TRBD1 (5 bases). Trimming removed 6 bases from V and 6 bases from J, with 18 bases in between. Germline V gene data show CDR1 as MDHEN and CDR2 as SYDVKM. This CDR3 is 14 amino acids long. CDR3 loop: CASRKTLQGSEQYF. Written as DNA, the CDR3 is TGTGCCAGCAGGAAGACGCTCCAGGGATCCGAGCAGTACTTC.

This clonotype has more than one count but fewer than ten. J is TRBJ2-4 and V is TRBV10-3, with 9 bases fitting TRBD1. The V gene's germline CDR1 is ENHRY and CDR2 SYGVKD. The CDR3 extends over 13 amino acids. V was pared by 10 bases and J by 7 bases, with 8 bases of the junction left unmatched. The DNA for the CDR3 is TGTGCCAGCAACCGGGACAGGGAGAACATTCAGTACTTC. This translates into CASNRDRENIQYF.

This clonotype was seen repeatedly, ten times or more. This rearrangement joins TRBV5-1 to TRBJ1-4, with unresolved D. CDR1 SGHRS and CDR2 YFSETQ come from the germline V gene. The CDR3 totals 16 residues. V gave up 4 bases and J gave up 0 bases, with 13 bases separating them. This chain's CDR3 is CASSVGPGTTNEKLFF. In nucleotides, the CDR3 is TGCGCCAGCAGCGTGGGCCCCGGGACAACTAATGAAAAACTGTTTTTT.

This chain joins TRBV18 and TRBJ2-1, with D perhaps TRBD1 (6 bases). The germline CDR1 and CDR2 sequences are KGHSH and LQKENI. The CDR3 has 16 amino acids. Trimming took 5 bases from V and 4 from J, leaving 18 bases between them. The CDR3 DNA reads TGTGCCAGCTCAGAACAGCAGGGGCGGAGGTACAATGAGCAGTTCTTC. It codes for CASSEQQGRRYNEQFF. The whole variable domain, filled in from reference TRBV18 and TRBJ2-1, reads NAGVMQNPRHLVRRRGQEARLRCSPMKGHSHVYWYRQLPEEGLKFMVYLQKENIIDESGMPKERFSAEFPKEGPSILRIQQVVRGDSAAYFCASSEQQGRRYNEQFFGPGTRLTVL.

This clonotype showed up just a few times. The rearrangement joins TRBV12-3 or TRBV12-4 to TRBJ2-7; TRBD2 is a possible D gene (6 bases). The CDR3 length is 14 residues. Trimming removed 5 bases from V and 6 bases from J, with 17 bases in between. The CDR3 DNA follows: TGTGCCAGCAGTCAGGGACCCGGGGGAGGCGAGCAGTACTTC. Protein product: CASSQGPGGGEQYF.

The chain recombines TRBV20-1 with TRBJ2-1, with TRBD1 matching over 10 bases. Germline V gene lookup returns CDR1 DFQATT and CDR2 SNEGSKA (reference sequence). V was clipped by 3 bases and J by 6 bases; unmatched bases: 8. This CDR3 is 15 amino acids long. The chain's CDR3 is CSARRDRGFFNEQFF. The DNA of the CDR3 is TGCAGTGCTAGGAGGGACAGGGGTTTTTTCAATGAGCAGTTCTTC.

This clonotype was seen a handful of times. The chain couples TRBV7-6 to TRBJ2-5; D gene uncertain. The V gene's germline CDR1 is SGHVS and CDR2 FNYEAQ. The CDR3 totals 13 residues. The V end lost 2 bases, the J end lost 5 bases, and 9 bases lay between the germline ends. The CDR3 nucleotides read TGTGCCAGCAGCTTATGGCCAAGGGAGACCCAGTACTTC. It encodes CASSLWPRETQYF.

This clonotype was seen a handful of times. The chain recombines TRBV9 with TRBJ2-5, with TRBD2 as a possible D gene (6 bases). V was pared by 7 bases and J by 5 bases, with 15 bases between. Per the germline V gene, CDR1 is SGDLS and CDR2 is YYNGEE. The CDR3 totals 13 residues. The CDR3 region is CASGWGLSETQYF. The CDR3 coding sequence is TGTGCCAGCGGCTGGGGACTTTCTGAGACCCAGTACTTC.

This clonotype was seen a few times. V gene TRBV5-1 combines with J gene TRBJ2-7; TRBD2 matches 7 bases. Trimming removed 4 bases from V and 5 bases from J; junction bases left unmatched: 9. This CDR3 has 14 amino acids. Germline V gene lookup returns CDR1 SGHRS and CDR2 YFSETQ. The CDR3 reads CASSTRLASDEQYF. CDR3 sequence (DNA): TGCGCCAGCAGCACTCGACTAGCATCCGACGAGCAGTACTTC. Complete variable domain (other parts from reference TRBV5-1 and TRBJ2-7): KAGVTQTPRYLIKTRGQQVTLSCSPISGHRSVSWYQQTPGQGLQFLFEYFSETQRNKGNFPGRFSGRQFSNSRSEMNVSTLELGDSALYLCASSTRLASDEQYFGPGTRLTVT.

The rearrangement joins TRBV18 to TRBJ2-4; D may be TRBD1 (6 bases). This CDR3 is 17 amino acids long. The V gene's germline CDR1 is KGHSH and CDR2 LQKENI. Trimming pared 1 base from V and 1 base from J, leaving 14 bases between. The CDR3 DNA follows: TGTGCCAGCTCACCACTCATCGGGCAGGGGGCCAAAAACATTCAGTACTTC. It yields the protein CASSPLIGQGAKNIQYF.

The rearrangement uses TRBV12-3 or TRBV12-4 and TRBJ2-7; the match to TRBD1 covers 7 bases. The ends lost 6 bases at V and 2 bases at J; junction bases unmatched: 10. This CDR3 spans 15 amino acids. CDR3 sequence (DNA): TGTGCCAGCAGCCCTGGGACAGTTCCGACCTACGAGCAGTACTTC. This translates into CASSPGTVPTYEQYF.

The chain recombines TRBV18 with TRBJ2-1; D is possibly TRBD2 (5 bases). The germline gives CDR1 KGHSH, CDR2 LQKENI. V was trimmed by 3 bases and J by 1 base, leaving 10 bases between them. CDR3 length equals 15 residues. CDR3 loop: CASSPLRGSYNEQFF. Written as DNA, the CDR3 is TGTGCCAGCTCACCTTTACGGGGATCCTACAATGAGCAGTTCTTC.

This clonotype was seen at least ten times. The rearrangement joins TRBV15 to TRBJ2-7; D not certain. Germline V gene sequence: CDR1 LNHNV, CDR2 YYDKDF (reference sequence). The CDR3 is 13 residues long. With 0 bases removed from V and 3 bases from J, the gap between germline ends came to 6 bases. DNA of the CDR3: TGTGCCACCAGCAGAGATCGGCGCTACGAGCAGTACTTC. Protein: CATSRDRRYEQYF.

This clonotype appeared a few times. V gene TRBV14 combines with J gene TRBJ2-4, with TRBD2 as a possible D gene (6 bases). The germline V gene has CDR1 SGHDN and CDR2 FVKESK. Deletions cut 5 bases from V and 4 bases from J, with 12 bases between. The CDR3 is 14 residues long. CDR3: CASSTGTYKNIQYF. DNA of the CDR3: TGTGCCAGCAGCACTGGGACTTATAAAAACATTCAGTACTTC.